The TCR beta chain under discussion was sequenced for a study of T cell responses to AZD1222 COVID-19 vaccine. Findings of the study overall: Spike-specific TCR breadth and depth rose after two AZD1222 doses. Just a handful of AZD1222 recipients were seropositive at baseline. There were repertoire samples only from the period after the peak T cell response.

The CDR3 totals 13 residues. Germline V gene sequence: CDR1 MNHEY, CDR2 SMNVEV (reference sequence). Trimming took off 4 bases at V and 0 bases at J, with 3 bases between the two ends. This table comes from immunoSEQ multiplex PCR, and its TCRdb copy is limited to in-frame clones, with some not included. The table has fewer than 110,000 clones, around 90% seen once. Pooled samples include second doses given at about 4 or 12 weeks. To note about this clone: Antigen unknown.

This receptor was taken from an adult who received the AZD1222 COVID-19 vaccine. The chain has TRBV27 and TRBJ2-2, with D unresolved. Sequenced here: peripheral blood, sampled 28 days after the second AZD1222 dose. CDR3 residues: CASSYTNTGELFF. CDR3 sequence (DNA): TGTGCCAGCAGTTATACGAACACCGGGGAGCTGTTTTTT.